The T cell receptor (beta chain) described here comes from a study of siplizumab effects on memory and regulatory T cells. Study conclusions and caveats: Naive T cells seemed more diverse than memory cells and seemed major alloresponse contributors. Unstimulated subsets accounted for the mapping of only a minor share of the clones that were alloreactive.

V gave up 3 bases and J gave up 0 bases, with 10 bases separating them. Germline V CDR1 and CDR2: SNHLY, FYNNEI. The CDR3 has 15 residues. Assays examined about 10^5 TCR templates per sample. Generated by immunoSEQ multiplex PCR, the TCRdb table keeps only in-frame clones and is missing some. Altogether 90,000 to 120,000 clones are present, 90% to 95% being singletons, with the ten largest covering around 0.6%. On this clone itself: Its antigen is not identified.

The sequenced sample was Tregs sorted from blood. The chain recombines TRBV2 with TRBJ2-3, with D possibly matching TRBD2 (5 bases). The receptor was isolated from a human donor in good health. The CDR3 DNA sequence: TGTGCCAGCAGTGACGGGATCTCGAGCACAGATACGCAGTATTTT. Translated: CASSDGISSTDTQYF.